The subject of this entry is one T cell receptor (beta chain). This specimen comes from a study of T cell changes during pregnancy in multiple sclerosis. V was pared by 3 bases and J by 2 bases, with 3 bases of the junction left unmatched. The CDR3 totals 14 residues. Germline lookup yields CDR1 SEHNR and CDR2 FQNEAQ (reference sequence). TCRdb keeps only in-frame clones here, not all; method: immunoSEQ multiplex PCR. The data contain around 66,000 clones, 91% of them seen just once; the ten biggest clones take up approximately 1.5%. The sample was peripheral blood, taken after pregnancy. The receptor was isolated from a female donor in good health, enrolled as a control in a pregnancy study. The J gene is TRBJ2-7, the V gene TRBV7-9; 8 nucleotides line up with TRBD2. The CDR3 nucleotides are TGTGCCAGCAGCTTTTTAGCGGGGACCTACGAGCAGTACTTC. Residues: CASSFLAGTYEQYF.